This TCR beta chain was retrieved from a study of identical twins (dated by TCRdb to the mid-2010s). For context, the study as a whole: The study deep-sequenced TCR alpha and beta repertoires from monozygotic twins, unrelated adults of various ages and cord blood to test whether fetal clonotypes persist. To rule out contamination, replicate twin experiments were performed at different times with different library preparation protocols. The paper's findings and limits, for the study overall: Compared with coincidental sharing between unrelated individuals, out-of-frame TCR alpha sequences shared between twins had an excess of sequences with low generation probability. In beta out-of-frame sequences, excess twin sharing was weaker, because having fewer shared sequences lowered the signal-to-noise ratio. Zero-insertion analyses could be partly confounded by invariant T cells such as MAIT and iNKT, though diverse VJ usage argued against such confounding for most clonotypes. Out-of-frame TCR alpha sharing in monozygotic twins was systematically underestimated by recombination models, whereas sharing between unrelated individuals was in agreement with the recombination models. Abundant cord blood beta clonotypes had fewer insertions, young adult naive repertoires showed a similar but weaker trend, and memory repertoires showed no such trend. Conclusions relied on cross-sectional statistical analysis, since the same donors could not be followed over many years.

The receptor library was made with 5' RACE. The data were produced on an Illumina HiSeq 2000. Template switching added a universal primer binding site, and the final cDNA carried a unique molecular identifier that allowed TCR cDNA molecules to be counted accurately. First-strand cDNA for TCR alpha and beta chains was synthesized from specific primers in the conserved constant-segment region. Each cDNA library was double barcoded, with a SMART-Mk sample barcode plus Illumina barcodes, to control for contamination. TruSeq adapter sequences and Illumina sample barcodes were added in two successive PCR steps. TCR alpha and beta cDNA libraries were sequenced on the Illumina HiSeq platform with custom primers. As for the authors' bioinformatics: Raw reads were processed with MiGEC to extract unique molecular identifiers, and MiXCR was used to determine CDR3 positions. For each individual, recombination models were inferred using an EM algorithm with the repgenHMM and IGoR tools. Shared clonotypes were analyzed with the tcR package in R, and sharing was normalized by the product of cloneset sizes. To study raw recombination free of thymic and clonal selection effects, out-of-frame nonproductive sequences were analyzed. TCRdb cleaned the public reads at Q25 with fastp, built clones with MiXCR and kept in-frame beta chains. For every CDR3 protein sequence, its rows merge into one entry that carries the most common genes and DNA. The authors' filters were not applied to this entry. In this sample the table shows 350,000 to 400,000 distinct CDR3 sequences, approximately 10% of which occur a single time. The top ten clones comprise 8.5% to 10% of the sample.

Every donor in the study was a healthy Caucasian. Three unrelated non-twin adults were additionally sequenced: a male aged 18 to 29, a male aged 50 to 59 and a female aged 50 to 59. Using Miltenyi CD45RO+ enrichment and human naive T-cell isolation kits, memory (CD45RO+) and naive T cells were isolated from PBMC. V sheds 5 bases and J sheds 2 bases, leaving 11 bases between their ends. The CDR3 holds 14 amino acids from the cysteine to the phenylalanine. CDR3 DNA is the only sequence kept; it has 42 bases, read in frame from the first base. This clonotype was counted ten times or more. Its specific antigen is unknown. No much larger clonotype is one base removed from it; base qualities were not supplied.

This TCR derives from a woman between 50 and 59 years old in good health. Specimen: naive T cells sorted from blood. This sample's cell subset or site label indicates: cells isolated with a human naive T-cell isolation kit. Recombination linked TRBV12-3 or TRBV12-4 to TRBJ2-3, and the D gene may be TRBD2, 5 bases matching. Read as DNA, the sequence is TGTGCCAGCAGTGGGTACGGGAACACAGATACGCAGTATTTT. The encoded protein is CASSGYGNTDTQYF.